This T cell receptor (beta chain) was retrieved from a study of OX40 agonist ivuxolimab in advanced cancers. Study details: Age averaged roughly 60 years (range about 23 to 80), and around 78% were male. Study results and caveats: Relatively little clonal expansion, among the lowest observed, appeared in partial responders at 0.1-3.0 mg/kg.

There are 15 residues in the CDR3. The germline gives CDR1 LNHDA, CDR2 SQIVND (reference sequence). Trimming cost V 0 bases and J 5 bases, with 13 bases left between them. The data were produced by immunoSEQ multiplex PCR, yet TCRdb's version contains in-frame clones alone and is incomplete. The repertoire holds more than 90,000 clones, with around 80% as singletons. Notes on this clone: Its antigen remains unidentified.

The chain joins TRBV19 to TRBJ1-2, with D hard to call. The specimen was CD4+ or CD8+ T cells sorted from blood, collected in a trial of the OX40 agonist ivuxolimab. This receptor was obtained from an adult with an advanced solid tumor such as melanoma, head and neck, liver or kidney cancer. For the CDR3, the DNA is TGTGCCAGTAGTATAGATCGCTACCCGTTATATGGCTACACCTTC. Protein product: CASSIDRYPLYGYTF. Full variable domain (outside the CDR3, taken from reference TRBV19 and TRBJ1-2): DGGITQSPKYLFRKEGQNVTLSCEQNLNHDAMYWYRQDPGQGLRLIYYSQIVNDFQKGDIAEGYSVSREKKESFPLTVTSAQKNPTAFYLCASSIDRYPLYGYTFGSGTRLTVV.